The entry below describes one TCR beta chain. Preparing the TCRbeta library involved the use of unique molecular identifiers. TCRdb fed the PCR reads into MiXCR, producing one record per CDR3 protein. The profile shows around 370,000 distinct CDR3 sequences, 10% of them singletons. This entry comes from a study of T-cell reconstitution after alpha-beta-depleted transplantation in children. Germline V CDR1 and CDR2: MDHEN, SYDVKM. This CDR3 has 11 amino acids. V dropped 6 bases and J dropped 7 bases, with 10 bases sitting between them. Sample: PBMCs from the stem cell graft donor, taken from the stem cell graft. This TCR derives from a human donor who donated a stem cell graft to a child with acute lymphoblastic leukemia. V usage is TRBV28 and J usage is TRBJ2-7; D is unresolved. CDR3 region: CASSAPWEQYF. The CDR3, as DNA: TGTGCCAGCAGCGCTCCATGGGAGCAGTACTTC. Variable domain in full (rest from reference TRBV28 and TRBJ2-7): DVKVTQSSRYLVKRTGEKVFLECVQDMDHENMFWYRQDPGLGLRLIYFSYDVKMKEKGDIPEGYSVSREKKERFSLILESASTNQTSMYLCASSAPWEQYFGPGTRLTVT.